This T cell receptor beta chain came from a study of T cell responses to AZD1222 COVID-19 vaccine. Study results and caveats: Vaccination with two AZD1222 doses was followed by a rise in Spike-specific TCR breadth and depth. Spike regions recognized by vaccine-associated CD4 TCRs spanned the protein, led by 160-218 and 743-854. Researchers took repertoire samples only after the peak T cell response had come.

Sequencing was performed with immunoSEQ multiplex PCR; in TCRdb, only in-frame clones are kept and a portion is missing. The table has around 140,000 clones, more than 85% seen once. The CDR3 runs to 16 residues. The V end was cut by 1 base, the J end by 3 bases, with 14 bases between. The germline V gene encodes CDR1 LGHNA and CDR2 YSLEER. With regard to this clone: The antigen is undetermined.

The gene calls are TRBV4-3 and TRBJ2-3; possible D gene TRBD1, 6 bases. The material was peripheral blood, obtained 28 days after the second AZD1222 dose. The clonotype originates from an adult who received the AZD1222 COVID-19 vaccine. This chain's CDR3 is CASSQAVGQGTDTQYF. The CDR3, as DNA: TGCGCCAGCAGCCAAGCAGTAGGGCAGGGGACAGATACGCAGTATTTT.